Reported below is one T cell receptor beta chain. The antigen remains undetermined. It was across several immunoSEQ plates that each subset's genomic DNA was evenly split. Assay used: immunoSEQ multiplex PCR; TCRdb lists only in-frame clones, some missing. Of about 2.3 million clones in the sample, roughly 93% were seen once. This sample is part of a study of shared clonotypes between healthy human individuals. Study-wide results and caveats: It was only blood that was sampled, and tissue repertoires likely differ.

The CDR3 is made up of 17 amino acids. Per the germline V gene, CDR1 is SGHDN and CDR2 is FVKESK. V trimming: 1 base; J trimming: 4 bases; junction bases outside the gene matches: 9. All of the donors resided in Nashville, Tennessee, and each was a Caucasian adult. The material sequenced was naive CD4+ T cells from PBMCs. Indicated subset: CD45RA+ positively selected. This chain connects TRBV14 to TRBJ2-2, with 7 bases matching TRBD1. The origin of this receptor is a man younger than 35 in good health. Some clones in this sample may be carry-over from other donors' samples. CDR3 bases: TGTGCCAGCAGCCAAGTCGGGGACAGAACCTTCACCGGGGAGCTGTTTTTT. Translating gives CASSQVGDRTFTGELFF.